One and the same sample provided the 9 T cell receptor beta chains below, sequenced in a study of shared clonotypes between healthy human individuals. Repertoires were generated with immunoSEQ multiplex PCR, while TCRdb's copy carries only in-frame clones and drops some. Among 2 million to 2.5 million clones, approximately 95% were seen once, and the ten largest hold roughly 0.36%. Sequencing input: naive CD4+ T cells from PBMCs. The subset is: CD45RA+ positively selected. Receptors originate from a man in his late teens or twenties in good health. Some clones in this sample may be carry-over from other donors' samples.

Of note for this clone: Other DNA sequences within the sample encode an identical CDR3. V is TRBV27 and J is TRBJ2-1; no clear D. V lost 5 bases and J 0 bases, leaving 8 bases between the germline ends. The CDR3 totals 14 residues. From germline, CDR1 is MNHEY and CDR2 SMNVEV (reference sequence). CDR3 DNA sequence: TGTGCCAGCAGTCGGGTAAGCTCCTACAATGAGCAGTTCTTC. Translation gives CASSRVSSYNEQFF.

V is TRBV11-2 and J is TRBJ2-7; a weak D match, TRBD1 (7 bases). CDR1 is SGHAT and CDR2 is FQNNGV in the germline V gene. Trimming took 5 bases from V and 6 from J, leaving 20 bases between them. The CDR3 consists of 15 residues. The CDR3 loop is CASSLPGGIGSEQYF. The CDR3 DNA follows: TGTGCCAGCAGCCTCCCAGGGGGGATAGGATCCGAGCAGTACTTC.

The rearrangement links TRBV28 to TRBJ1-5, with D unclear. CDR3 length: 15 residues. CDR1 and CDR2 from the germline V gene are MDHEN and SYDVKM. The germline V and J ends were trimmed by 7 bases and 6 bases, with 19 bases remaining between them. CDR3 amino acids: CASNPPGGIFQPQHF. The CDR3 bases are TGTGCCAGCAACCCGCCGGGAGGTATCTTTCAGCCCCAGCATTTT.

This chain joins TRBV28 and TRBJ2-7; D possibly corresponds to TRBD1 (5 bases). Germline assignment: CDR1 MDHEN and CDR2 SYDVKM. V lost 10 bases to trimming and J lost 1 base, with 14 bases between them. This CDR3 is built from 13 residues. This chain's CDR3 is CATSLGASYEQYF. The CDR3 DNA reads TGTGCCACCTCCTTAGGGGCGTCCTACGAGCAGTACTTC.

This clone was seen once. This rearrangement joins TRBV2 to TRBJ1-4, with TRBD1 matching over 9 bases. Germline V gene lookup returns CDR1 SNHLY and CDR2 FYNNEI. Germline trimming cut 6 bases from V and 0 bases from J; bases unmatched to any gene: 5. The CDR3 has 16 residues. The CDR3, as DNA: TGTGCCAGCAGGAGGGGACAGGGAACAACTAATGAAAAACTGTTTTTT. Protein: CASRRGQGTTNEKLFF. Supplemented by reference TRBV2 and TRBJ1-4, the full variable domain reads EPEVTQTPSHQVTQMGQEVILRCVPISNHLYFYWYRQILGQKVEFLVSFYNNEISEKSEIFDDQFSVERPDGSNFTLKIRSTKLEDSAMYFCASRRGQGTTNEKLFFGSGTQLSVL.

The V gene is TRBV19, the J gene TRBJ1-3; possible D gene TRBD1, 6 bases. Trimming left V 4 bases short and J 4 bases short, with 20 bases between. The length of the CDR3 is 17 residues. Germline V CDR1 and CDR2: LNHDA, SQIVND (reference sequence). The CDR3 DNA reads as TGTGCCAGTAGTACCGGCCGGGGGCTCCAGGGAGGAAACACCATATATTTT. This codes for CASSTGRGLQGGNTIYF.

The count of this clone is one. The chain combines TRBV28 with TRBJ2-5; weak D call: TRBD2 (6 bases). The CDR3 contains 15 residues. Germline V lookup: CDR1 MDHEN, CDR2 SYDVKM. Trimming took off 3 bases at V and 2 bases at J, with 13 bases between the two ends. This CDR3 reads CASSLSLGRQETQYF. The CDR3 DNA reads TGTGCCAGCAGTTTGTCTTTAGGGAGGCAAGAGACCCAGTACTTC.

The V call is TRBV5-5, the J call TRBJ1-2; 8 bases map to TRBD1. The germline V gene has CDR1 SGHKS and CDR2 YYEKEE (reference sequence). The CDR3 runs to 16 residues. Trimming removed 4 bases from V and 8 bases from J; junction bases left unmatched: 16. DNA of the CDR3: TGTGCCAGCAGCCCGACAGGGGCCCTGGCTGTTGGAGGCTACACCTTC. This encodes CASSPTGALAVGGYTF.

This chain links TRBV5-8 with TRBJ2-5, with D perhaps TRBD1 (5 bases). Germline V gives CDR1 SGHTS, CDR2 YDEGEE. The CDR3 extends over 16 amino acids. Trimming removed 4 bases from V and 2 bases from J, with 18 bases in between. The CDR3 spells CASSLDPGAGQETQYF. The DNA of the CDR3 is TGTGCCAGCAGCCTTGACCCTGGGGCAGGGCAAGAGACCCAGTACTTC.